The present T cell receptor (beta chain) was sequenced within a study of regulatory T cells in long-lasting Graves disease. TCR beta libraries were built with iRepertoire HTBI primers and Arm-PCR of CDR3 regions. TCRdb reprocessed the multiplex PCR reads via MiXCR and lists one record per CDR3 protein. This sample carries 300,000 to 400,000 distinct CDR3 sequences, 15% to 20% of them seen once, and the ten largest clones take 29%. Whole-study findings and limits: The study found persistent patients shared more public clonotypes (around 2,500) than new patients (just over 950). The study found lower TCR diversity in persistent Graves' patients than in newly diagnosed ones.

Comment on this clonotype: Its cognate antigen is unknown.

Time point given: persistent/refractory GD, antithyroid drugs over 5 years with positive TRAb. With RNA extracted from PBMCs as input, the TCR library was made. This TCR derives from a female donor with Graves disease. Material: peripheral blood mononuclear cells (PBMCs), obtained when the disease was refractory, from a patient treated with antithyroid drugs.

The CDR3 DNA is TGCAGTGCTAGACCCTCCTACCTGAGCAAAACCACCTACGAGCAGTACTTC. Residues: CSARPSYLSKTTYEQYF. This chain links TRBV20-1 with TRBJ2-7; D not resolved. CDR1 is DFQATT and CDR2 is SNEGSKA in the germline V gene (reference sequence). Trimming removed 2 bases from V and 2 bases from J, with 22 bases in between. The CDR3 length is 17 residues.